Below are 25 T cell receptor beta chains sequenced from a single sample in a study of blood T cells in healthy people across ages (dated by TCRdb to 2014 to 2015). The library was produced with 5' RACE. A second PCR of about 6 to 11 cycles was run with a J-beta primer mix and a sample-barcoded 5' primer. The public reads were quality trimmed at Q25 with fastp and then assembled into clones with MiXCR by TCRdb, keeping productive beta chains. All rows with the same CDR3 protein become a single entry with the most common DNA and genes. Present in this sample are 1.5 million to 2 million distinct CDR3 sequences, 35% to 50% of which were seen just once. The top ten hold about 21% of the sample. Sequencing was done on a sample of blood. The receptors derive from a human donor in good health.

About this clonotype: Relative to the germline gene, one junction end is altered; a read error may explain this. The rearrangement links TRBV28 to TRBJ2-1; 8 positions agree with TRBD1. Germline V gene lookup returns CDR1 MDHEN and CDR2 SYDVKM. This CDR3 comprises 16 residues. The CDR3 region has the DNA TGCGCCAGCAGTTCCCGTTCAGGGGGCGCAGTTTTTGAGCAGTTCTTC. This sequence encodes CASSSRSGGAVFEQFF.

The chain has TRBV4-1 and TRBJ1-3, with 7 bases identical to TRBD1. Germline CDR1 reads MGHRA; CDR2 reads YSYEKL. The CDR3 spans 14 residues. The V gene end was trimmed by 2 bases and the J gene end by 7 bases; junction bases not matched to a gene: 5. CDR3 DNA sequence: TGCGCCAGCAGCCAAAGGAGCAGGGGGAACACCATATATTTT. This encodes CASSQRSRGNTIYF.

This chain uses TRBV5-1 with TRBJ2-5; a weak D match, TRBD2 (5 bases). Germline V gene lookup returns CDR1 SGHRS and CDR2 YFSETQ. This CDR3 comprises 17 residues. V gave up 0 bases and J gave up 1 base, with 16 bases separating them. DNA of the CDR3: TGCGCCAGCAGCTTGGTTCGTACGAGGGCCTCCCAAGAGACCCAGTACTTC. Its translation is CASSLVRTRASQETQYF. The full variable domain, its missing parts supplied by reference TRBV5-1 and TRBJ2-5, is KAGVTQTPRYLIKTRGQQVTLSCSPISGHRSVSWYQQTPGQGLQFLFEYFSETQRNKGNFPGRFSGRQFSNSRSEMNVSTLELGDSALYLCASSLVRTRASQETQYFGPGTRLLVL.

The rearrangement links TRBV20-1 to TRBJ2-1; 8 bases are shared with TRBD2. This CDR3 is 17 amino acids long. Germline CDR1 DFQATT, CDR2 SNEGSKA (reference sequence). With V trimmed by 6 bases and J by 2 bases, 15 bases remained unmatched. The CDR3 DNA is TGCAGTGCCCCCGGACTTAGGGTAGCGGGGACCTACAATGAGCAGTTCTTC. Its protein is CSAPGLRVAGTYNEQFF.

Comments on this clonotype: No conserved phenylalanine or tryptophan is present at the end of the CDR3, so a read error is the likely explanation. The chain employs TRBV6-4 and TRBJ2-1; D is possibly TRBD2 (5 bases). The germline gives CDR1 MRHNA, CDR2 SNTAGT. CDR3 length equals 13 residues. CDR3: CASSDYGKNEQFL. In nucleotides, the CDR3 is TGTGCCAGCAGCGACTACGGAAAAAATGAGCAGTTCCTC.

This chain joins TRBV7-9 and TRBJ2-1, with D perhaps matching TRBD1 (7 bases). The CDR3 is 17 amino acids. V lost 5 bases and J lost 4, with 21 bases in between. Germline values: CDR1 SEHNR, CDR2 FQNEAQ (reference sequence). CDR3 sequence reads: CASSPGDLTGDYNEQFF. Written as DNA, the CDR3 is TGTGCCAGCAGCCCGGGGGACCTTACAGGGGATTACAATGAGCAGTTCTTC. The full variable domain, with the rest looked up from reference TRBV7-9 and TRBJ2-1, is DTGVSQNPRHKITKRGQNVTFRCDPISEHNRLYWYRQTLGQGPEFLTYFQNEAQLEKSRLLSDRFSAERPKGSFSTLEIQRTEQGDSAMYLCASSPGDLTGDYNEQFFGPGTRLTVL.

CDR3 loop: CASQGDPRQDGYTF. In DNA form, the CDR3 reads TGTGCCAGCCAAGGGGACCCACGGCAGGATGGCTACACCTTC. The J gene is TRBJ1-2, the V gene TRBV27, with D possibly matching TRBD1 (5 bases). Germline CDR1 reads MNHEY; CDR2 reads SMNVEV (reference sequence). This CDR3 contains 14 residues. The ends were cut back, 8 bases at V and 6 bases at J, with 19 bases in the middle.

The chain recombines TRBV5-1 with TRBJ1-2; 8 nucleotides align to TRBD1. Germline lookup yields CDR1 SGHRS and CDR2 YFSETQ. Trimming removed 3 bases from V and 7 bases from J; junction bases left unmatched: 8. The CDR3 runs to 14 residues. The CDR3 coding sequence is TGCGCCAGCAGCTCCCTACAGGGGGGTTTTGGCTACACCTTC. Translation: CASSSLQGGFGYTF.

There are many counts of this clonotype. This chain connects TRBV4-3 to TRBJ2-3; D gene unclear. The CDR3 runs 16 residues. CDR1 LGHNA and CDR2 YSLEER come from the germline V gene. V was pared by 0 bases and J by 0 bases, with 10 bases between. The CDR3 bases are TGCGCCAGCAGCCAAGATTCCAGGATTAGCACAGATACGCAGTATTTT. This gives the protein CASSQDSRISTDTQYF.

The chain uses TRBV5-1 and TRBJ1-1; a possible D gene is TRBD1 (6 bases). Trimming took off 6 bases at V and 0 bases at J, with 12 bases between the two ends. This CDR3 spans 14 amino acids. Germline CDR1 SGHRS, CDR2 YFSETQ. The CDR3 spells CASMGGSLNTEAFF. The CDR3 DNA sequence: TGCGCCAGCATGGGGGGCAGCTTGAACACTGAAGCTTTCTTT.

V usage is TRBV13 and J usage is TRBJ1-5; D uncertain. The CDR3 totals 18 residues. CDR1 is PRHDT and CDR2 is FYEKMQ in the germline V gene (reference sequence). The V end was cut by 3 bases, the J end by 7 bases, with 25 bases between. CDR3 nucleotide sequence: TGTGCCAGCAGCTTGAGTTTGGGTAGAGGGAGCATCGGGCAGCCCCAGCATTTT. Translating gives CASSLSLGRGSIGQPQHF. Complete variable domain (other parts from reference TRBV13 and TRBJ1-5): AAGVIQSPRHLIKEKRETATLKCYPIPRHDTVYWYQQGPGQDPQFLISFYEKMQSDKGSIPDRFSAQQFSDYHSELNMSSLELGDSALYFCASSLSLGRGSIGQPQHFGDGTRLSIL.

This clonotype was observed a few times. CDR3 DNA: TGTGCCAGCAGTTCCCAGAATCGCTACGAGCAGTACTTC. Translating it yields CASSSQNRYEQYF. The chain uses TRBV12-3 or TRBV12-4 and TRBJ2-4; no clear D gene. The J call may not be correct, given that the DNA end is closer to TRBJ2-7. This CDR3 contains 13 residues.

The chain carries TRBV11-2 and TRBJ1-1; possible D gene TRBD1, 5 bases. The ends were cut back, 5 bases at V and 6 bases at J, with 16 bases in the middle. CDR1 is SGHAT, CDR2 FQNNGV, per germline. The CDR3 loop spans 14 amino acids. The CDR3 sequence is CASSPNPGFAEAFF. CDR3 DNA sequence: TGTGCCAGCAGCCCCAATCCAGGGTTTGCTGAAGCTTTCTTT.

The chain combines TRBV7-8 with TRBJ2-2; D perhaps matches TRBD2 (5 bases). CDR1 SGHVS and CDR2 FQNEAQ come from the germline V gene. V was cut by 5 bases and J by 4 bases, with 11 bases left in between. The CDR3 covers 14 residues. As DNA, the CDR3 is TGTGCCAGCAGCCCACGTGAGGGCACCGGGGAGCTGTTTTTT. This translates into CASSPREGTGELFF.

This clonotype was detected a few times. CDR3 sequence reads: CASSLAPVEETQYF. The CDR3 region has the DNA TGTGCCAGCAGCTTAGCTCCGGTTGAAGAGACCCAGTACTTC. The chain joins TRBV7-2 to TRBJ2-5; D call uncertain. Trimming shortened V by 0 bases and J by 3 bases, and 8 bases separated the two germline ends. The CDR3 consists of 14 residues. CDR1 SGHTA and CDR2 FQGNSA come from the germline V gene.

The chain employs TRBV5-1 and TRBJ1-3; D is unclear. Germline V lookup: CDR1 SGHRS, CDR2 YFSETQ. Trimming cost V 0 bases and J 8 bases, with 9 bases left between them. The CDR3 contains 13 residues. The CDR3 bases are TGCGCCAGCAGCTTGGAGGGCAGCGACACCATATATTTT. Protein product: CASSLEGSDTIYF.

This chain joins TRBV11-2 and TRBJ2-4; D perhaps matches TRBD2 (5 bases). TRBJ2-7 matches the DNA end more closely, so the J call is doubtful. Germline V gene data show CDR1 as SGHAT and CDR2 as FQNNGV. The CDR3 is 14 residues long. CDR3 coding DNA: TGTGCCAGCAGCTTCCTACTGGGAGTCCACGAGCAGTACTTC. Translation gives CASSFLLGVHEQYF.

Notes on this clonotype: Germline and junction disagree at one end, which may indicate a read error. This chain uses TRBV20-1 with TRBJ1-3; D remains unclear. This CDR3 spans 13 amino acids. Germline V gene data show CDR1 as DFQATT and CDR2 as SNEGSKA (reference sequence). The CDR3 reads CSAITGNGNAIYF. The CDR3, as DNA: TGCAGTGCTATAACGGGGAATGGAAACGCCATATATTTT.

The V call is TRBV20-1, the J call TRBJ2-3; no firm D call. CDR3 length: 13 amino acids. Between the trimmed V and J ends, which lost 0 bases and 4 bases, there was a span of 8 bases. Per the germline V gene, CDR1 is DFQATT and CDR2 is SNEGSKA (reference sequence). CDR3 region: CSARDPNPDTQYF. DNA of the CDR3: TGCAGTGCTAGAGACCCGAACCCAGATACGCAGTATTTT.

The V call is TRBV14, the J call TRBJ2-3; the D is unclear. V was clipped by 5 bases and J by 4 bases, with 13 bases between them. Germline CDR1 SGHDN, CDR2 FVKESK. There are 14 residues in the CDR3. The CDR3 reads CASSLYRLADTQYF. For the CDR3, the DNA is TGTGCCAGCAGCTTATACCGACTCGCAGATACGCAGTATTTT.

This clonotype has more than one count but fewer than ten. The chain joins TRBV28 to TRBJ2-7; no clear D. CDR3 size: 13 residues. Germline V lookup: CDR1 MDHEN, CDR2 SYDVKM. Trimming cost V 7 bases and J 7 bases, with 17 bases left between them. This CDR3 is CASITPGAREQYF. CDR3 sequence (DNA): TGTGCCAGCATCACCCCAGGCGCCAGGGAGCAGTACTTC.

This clonotype was seen only a few times. This sequence joins TRBV12-3 or TRBV12-4 and TRBJ2-5, with 9 positions matching TRBD2. The CDR3 runs to 16 residues. Trimming took 4 bases from V and 1 from J; bases not matched to a gene: 7. CDR3 in amino acids: CASSSTSGFRQETQYF. In nucleotides, the CDR3 is TGTGCCAGCAGTTCAACTAGCGGGTTTCGCCAAGAGACCCAGTACTTC.

This clonotype was seen once. This chain joins TRBV2 and TRBJ2-1, with TRBD1 matching 8 bases. V dropped 0 bases and J dropped 3; count of bases not matched to a gene: 4. Germline assignment: CDR1 SNHLY and CDR2 FYNNEI. The CDR3 extends over 16 amino acids. CDR3 bases: TGTGCCAGCAGTGAAGCGACGGACAGGGACTACAATGAGCAGTTCTTC. It specifies CASSEATDRDYNEQFF.

The J gene is TRBJ1-2, the V gene TRBV24-1, with TRBD1 as a possible D gene (5 bases). V was cut by 0 bases and J by 8 bases, with 9 bases left in between. The CDR3 is made up of 13 amino acids. Germline V lookup: CDR1 KGHDR, CDR2 SFDVKD. CDR3 coding DNA: TGTGCCACCAGTGATTTGCGGGGGGACGGCTACACCTTC. Encoded protein: CATSDLRGDGYTF.

In the case of this clonotype: One end of the junction does not line up with germline, which may come from a read error. The chain joins TRBV7-9 to TRBJ2-5, with D possibly called TRBD1 or TRBD2 (5 bases each). The J call may be incorrect, as the DNA end agrees better with TRBJ2-7. Germline CDR1 and CDR2: SEHNR and FQNEAQ (reference sequence). CDR3 length: 16 residues. CDR3 sequence reads: CAGSPGTGPTFYEQYF. DNA of the CDR3: TGTGCCGGCAGCCCCGGGACGGGGCCAACTTTCTACGAGCAGTACTTC.